These 5 T cell receptor beta chains were all obtained from the same sample, sequenced in a study of beta chain features in type 1 diabetes. Sequencing targeted expressed TCRB transcripts, as all isolated RNA had been reverse transcribed. The repertoire was sequenced with immunoSEQ multiplex PCR; TCRdb's copy has only in-frame clones and lacks some. The sample holds some 360,000 clones, less than 20% seen once. Sequencing was carried out using naive CD4+ T cells from blood. These receptors came from a woman aged 18-29 years in good health.

The chain joins TRBV29-1 to TRBJ1-1, with D unclear. Germline-derived CDR1 and CDR2 are SQVTM and ANQGSEA. The CDR3 consists of 14 residues. Trimming pared 2 bases from V and 3 bases from J, leaving 13 bases between. In nucleotides, the CDR3 is TGCAGCGTTGAAAATGAGGGAACGTACACTGAAGCTTTCTTT. Residues: CSVENEGTYTEAFF.

This clone was counted only a few times. The chain is built from TRBV4-2 and TRBJ2-6, with D possibly being TRBD2 (6 bases). V gave up 0 bases and J gave up 0 bases, with 12 bases separating them. This CDR3 region has 18 residues. CDR1 and CDR2 (germline): LGHNA, YNFKEQ. CDR3 nucleotide sequence: TGTGCCAGCAGCCAAGAGGGACTGGCTAGCTCTGGGGCCAACGTCCTGACTTTC. Amino acids: CASSQEGLASSGANVLTF.

The chain carries TRBV5-1 and TRBJ2-3; a weak D match, TRBD1 (5 bases). Germline V gives CDR1 SGHRS, CDR2 YFSETQ. With 4 bases removed from V and 10 bases from J, the gap between germline ends came to 13 bases. CDR3 length equals 12 residues. CDR3 DNA sequence: TGCGCCAGCAGCGGAACAGGTCCGGCGCAGTATTTT. It yields the protein CASSGTGPAQYF. The variable domain in full, completed from reference TRBV5-1 and TRBJ2-3, reads KAGVTQTPRYLIKTRGQQVTLSCSPISGHRSVSWYQQTPGQGLQFLFEYFSETQRNKGNFPGRFSGRQFSNSRSEMNVSTLELGDSALYLCASSGTGPAQYFGPGTRLTVL.

This clone was seen only once. The chain couples TRBV10-2 to TRBJ1-4; no clear D gene. Per the germline V gene, CDR1 is WSHSY and CDR2 is SAAADI. Deletions cut 8 bases from V and 2 bases from J, with 9 bases between. CDR3 length: 13 amino acids. The CDR3 spells CASGDPTNEKLFF. The CDR3 DNA follows: TGCGCCAGCGGAGACCCTACTAATGAAAAACTGTTTTTT.

The chain recombines TRBV9 with TRBJ1-1; a weak D match, TRBD1 (5 bases). V shed 3 bases and J shed 7 bases, with 13 bases lying between them. Per germline, CDR1 SGDLS and CDR2 YYNGEE. This CDR3 contains 13 residues. DNA for the CDR3: TGTGCCAGCAGCGCAACTCAGGGCGGTGAAGCTTTCTTT. Protein: CASSATQGGEAFF.